The sequence of this T cell receptor beta chain was determined in a study of blood T cell repertoires in COVID-19. On the study more broadly: Samples taken during acute and convalescent COVID-19 were collected in the United States, Italy and Spain.

This clone was seen a few times. Source study methods: Estimation of nucleated cell counts relied on the amplification of reference gene primers. The assay was immunoSEQ multiplex PCR, and TCRdb's table has in-frame clones only and misses some. The V and J calls and clone size come from that table; D and trimming were worked out from the DNA. The data show about 160,000 clones, roughly four fifths seen once. Germline V gene sequence: CDR1 SGHDT, CDR2 YYEEEE. This CDR3 spans 16 amino acids. Trimming took 2 bases from V and 4 from J, leaving 16 bases between them. This TCR was sampled from a man in his forties who had recovered from COVID-19. This chain uses TRBV5-6 with TRBJ2-1; D possibly corresponds to TRBD1 (5 bases). Input material: peripheral blood. The CDR3 is CASSFLQTEPYNEQFF. The CDR3 DNA reads TGTGCCAGCAGCTTCCTCCAGACAGAACCTTACAATGAGCAGTTCTTC. The full variable domain, completed using reference TRBV5-6 and TRBJ2-1, is DAGVTQSPTHLIKTRGQQVTLRCSPKSGHDTVSWYQQALGQGPQFIFQYYEEEERQRGNFPDRFSGHQFPNYSSELNVNALLLGDSALYLCASSFLQTEPYNEQFFGPGTRLTVL.